The 6 T cell receptor beta chains given below trace back to one sample, sequenced in a study of blood T cell repertoires in COVID-19. This table comes from immunoSEQ multiplex PCR, and its TCRdb copy is limited to in-frame clones, with some not included. The repertoire holds about 60,000 clones, with about 90% as singletons. The specimen was peripheral blood. All receptors come from a human donor with active COVID-19. The donor label of this sample is uncertain.

This clone is a singleton in its sample. The V gene is TRBV27, the J gene TRBJ1-4; tentatively, D is TRBD1 (5 bases). The CDR3 totals 16 residues. Germline V CDR1 and CDR2: MNHEY, SMNVEV (reference sequence). V was cut by 5 bases and J by 7 bases, with 20 bases left in between. Written as DNA, the CDR3 is TGTGCCAGCAGTCCCTCGTGGGGGGAAGTCTTTGAAAAACTGTTTTTT. The encoded protein is CASSPSWGEVFEKLFF. The variable domain in full, completed from reference TRBV27 and TRBJ1-4, reads EAQVTQNPRYLITVTGKKLTVTCSQNMNHEYMSWYRQDPGLGLRQIYYSMNVEVTDKGDVPEGYKVSRKEKRNFPLILESPSPNQTSLYFCASSPSWGEVFEKLFFGSGTQLSVL.

The chain recombines TRBV3-1 (or the pseudogene TRBV3-2) with TRBJ2-3; 12 bases are a match to TRBD2. There are 14 residues in the CDR3. With 0 bases clipped from V and 14 bases from J, the junction kept 6 bases outside the gene matches. Germline assignment: CDR1 LGHDT and CDR2 YNNKEL (reference sequence). For the CDR3, the DNA is TGTGCCAGCAGCCAAGATCTAGCGGGGGGGCCTTTGTATTTT. Its protein is CASSQDLAGGPLYF.

The J gene is TRBJ2-7, the V gene TRBV7-2, with 16 bases lining up with TRBD2. With 4 bases clipped from V and 5 bases from J, the junction kept 11 bases outside the gene matches. The germline CDR1 and CDR2 sequences are SGHTA and FQGNSA. This CDR3 is 18 amino acids long. The CDR3 DNA sequence: TGTGCCAGCAGCTCCTCCTTGGGACTAGCGGGGGGGCCAGACGAGCAGTACTTC. This sequence encodes CASSSSLGLAGGPDEQYF.

The V call is TRBV5-1, the J call TRBJ2-3; 14 bases are a match to TRBD2. Germline trimming cut 2 bases from V and 3 bases from J; bases unmatched to any gene: 2. Germline lookup yields CDR1 SGHRS and CDR2 YFSETQ. The CDR3 loop spans 16 amino acids. This CDR3 reads CASSLRTSGRTDTQYF. The DNA of the CDR3 is TGCGCCAGCAGCTTACGGACTAGCGGGAGGACAGATACGCAGTATTTT.

This chain links TRBV5-8 with TRBJ2-6, with D maybe TRBD1 (6 bases). Germline V gene sequence: CDR1 SGHTS, CDR2 YDEGEE. This CDR3 comprises 15 residues. The germline V and J ends were trimmed by 4 bases and 2 bases, with 10 bases remaining between them. CDR3 coding DNA: TGTGCCAGCAGCGTGGCAGGGGCTGGGGCCAACGTCCTGACTTTC. This encodes CASSVAGAGANVLTF.

The chain carries TRBV3-1 (or the pseudogene TRBV3-2) and TRBJ2-5; D perhaps matches TRBD2 (7 bases). CDR1 and CDR2 from the germline V gene are LGHDT and YNNKEL (reference sequence). CDR3 size: 16 residues. With 0 bases removed from V and 6 bases from J, the gap between germline ends came to 17 bases. This chain's CDR3 is CASSQDFAGAGKTQYF. For the CDR3, the DNA is TGTGCCAGCAGCCAAGATTTCGCGGGGGCGGGAAAGACCCAGTACTTC.